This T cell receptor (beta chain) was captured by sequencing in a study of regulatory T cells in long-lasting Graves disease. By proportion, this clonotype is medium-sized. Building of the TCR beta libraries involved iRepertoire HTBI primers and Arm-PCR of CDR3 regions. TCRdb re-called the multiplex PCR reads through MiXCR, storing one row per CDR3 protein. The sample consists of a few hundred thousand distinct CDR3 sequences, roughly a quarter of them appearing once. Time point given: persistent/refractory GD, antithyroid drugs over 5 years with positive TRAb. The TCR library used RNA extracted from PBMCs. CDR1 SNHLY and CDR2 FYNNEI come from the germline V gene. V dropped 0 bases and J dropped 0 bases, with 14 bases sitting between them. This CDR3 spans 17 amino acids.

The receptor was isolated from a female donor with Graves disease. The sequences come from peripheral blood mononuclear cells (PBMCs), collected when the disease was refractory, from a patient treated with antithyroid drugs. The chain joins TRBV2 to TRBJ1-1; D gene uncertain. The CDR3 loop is CASSEALRAGMNTEAFF. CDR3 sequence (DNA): TGTGCCAGCAGTGAAGCGCTTCGGGCGGGCATGAACACTGAAGCTTTCTTT.